This T cell receptor beta chain is drawn from a study of identical twins. Whole-study findings and limits: Abundant beta clonotypes from cord blood had fewer insertions, unlike memory repertoires, which showed none.

This clonotype was observed a handful of times. Its specificity is not known. TCRdb passed the 5' RACE reads through MiXCR, listing each CDR3 protein once. Seen here are 700,000 to 950,000 distinct CDR3 sequences, approximately 13% observed once, and the top ten hold about 1.5%. Trimming took 1 base from V and 4 from J; bases not matched to a gene: 13. The CDR3 contains 18 residues. CDR1 is MGHRA, CDR2 YSYEKL, per germline. These data were also reused for a study on yellow fever vaccine responses in identical twins. That paper states: Vaccine-induced T cell responses in twins were reportedly observed to appear partly convergent, partly personalized.

The source material was PBMCs. The V gene is TRBV4-1, the J gene TRBJ2-1; the match to TRBD2 covers 7 bases. This clonotype originated in a woman aged 18-30 years in good health. CDR3 bases: TGCGCCAGCAGCCAAGTAGACGATAGACTAGCCCGGTACAATGAGCAGTTCTTC. Protein: CASSQVDDRLARYNEQFF.